These T cell receptor beta chains were read from a single sample in a study of T cells after yellow fever vaccination. TCRdb passed the 5' RACE reads through MiXCR, listing each CDR3 protein once. In the table there are almost 600,000 distinct CDR3 sequences, approximately 13% of which are singletons. The specimen was PBMCs, collected on the day of the yellow fever booster vaccination. The receptors were sampled from a man under 40 who received the YFV17D yellow fever vaccine. CDR3s include the opening cysteine and the closing phenylalanine or tryptophan. Where a row states a size, it is once, few, many or the class of an expanded clone; other rows omit it.

j_call clone_size v_call cdr3_aa
TRBJ2-7 - TRBV12-3/TRBV12-4 CASSQLSSYEQYF
TRBJ1-6 - TRBV10-3 CAISVQGSNSPLHF
TRBJ2-2 few TRBV3-1 CASSQVARWAGELFF
TRBJ2-4 - TRBV6-5 CASSFKNSGSAIQYF
TRBJ2-7 - TRBV12-3/TRBV12-4 CASSRDSGYSYEQYF
TRBJ1-2 few TRBV24-1 CATSAANYGYTF
TRBJ2-5 many TRBV5-1 CASSSFGEYQETQYF
TRBJ1-1 - TRBV5-1 CASSLAQGENTEAFF
TRBJ1-5 few TRBV12-3/TRBV12-4 CASSATGSNQPQHF
TRBJ2-3 many TRBV19 CASSPRWTSGSSDTQYF
TRBJ1-5 few TRBV12-3/TRBV12-4 CASSLGAYSNQPQHF
TRBJ2-1 - TRBV4-1 CASSHMGGTEQFF
TRBJ1-5 - TRBV4-3 CASSPDRFAGQPQHF
TRBJ2-7 few TRBV5-1 CASSFRDRGSYEQYF
TRBJ2-7 - TRBV21-1 CARPDRAYEQYF
TRBJ1-4 - TRBV7-2 CASSRTGGNEKLFF
TRBJ1-1 few TRBV19 CASSIKTNTEAFF
TRBJ1-1 few TRBV6-2/TRBV6-3 CASSYRGETEAFF
TRBJ2-2 many TRBV7-2 CASSLGDGELFF
TRBJ2-7 few TRBV11-2 CASTSTSGSLPNEQYF
TRBJ2-3 few TRBV20-1 CSARAGGLRTDTQYF
TRBJ2-3 - TRBV20-1 CSADRLAGVTDTQYF
TRBJ2-7 few TRBV3-1 CASSPGTSRYEQYF
TRBJ2-2 - TRBV11-2 CASSFVGYTGELFF
TRBJ2-3 few TRBV4-2 CASSQDRRTSATDTQYF
TRBJ1-5 - TRBV19 CASSISGVSNQPQHF
TRBJ2-7 many TRBV20-1 CSAPPRGRPYEQYF
TRBJ2-1 few TRBV6-6 CASSRQDINEQFF
TRBJ2-4 - TRBV10-3 CAISEATGRIGENIQYF
TRBJ2-3 - TRBV12-3/TRBV12-4 CASSLGGIPDTQYF
TRBJ2-2 - TRBV11-2 CASSRNSPGQLNTGELFF
TRBJ1-1 - TRBV3-1 CASSRGWVGNTEAFF
TRBJ2-1 few TRBV10-3 CAISARDSSNEQFF
TRBJ1-1 - TRBV3-1 CASSPHSGAHSEAFF
TRBJ2-3 - TRBV6-2/TRBV6-3 CASIGRETDTQYF
TRBJ2-1 few TRBV12-3/TRBV12-4 CASSSSQGYNEQFF
TRBJ2-7 many TRBV6-5 CASSRDASYEQYF
TRBJ2-2 - TRBV29-1 CSVTGYTGELFF
TRBJ2-5 - TRBV2 CASSERSGRARETQYF
TRBJ2-1 few TRBV15 CATSSLEGRSSYNEQFF
TRBJ2-7 few TRBV29-1 CSVVDAREQYF
TRBJ2-2 - TRBV6-5 CASSYTGVTGELFF
TRBJ2-2 - TRBV7-3 CASAVGGPTGELFF
TRBJ2-1 - TRBV20-1 CSARTASGRALNEQFF
TRBJ2-7 few TRBV3-1 CASSSAASAQYEQYF
TRBJ2-7 many TRBV6-2/TRBV6-3 CASTDSGRGEQYF
TRBJ2-5 few TRBV10-2 CALQIGQGRTQYF
TRBJ2-5 few TRBV19 CASSMTGTEQETQYF
TRBJ2-6 few TRBV20-1 CSATDGVSGANVLTF
TRBJ2-7 many TRBV7-9 CASSPSGTVHSYEQYF
TRBJ2-7 once TRBV6-5 CASSYSRESSYEQYF
TRBJ2-4 - TRBV20-1 CSARGDGTGATKNIQYF
TRBJ2-2 - TRBV7-2 CASSQGSKYTGELFF
TRBJ2-7 few TRBV4-2 CASSYKRVGAPGEQYF